This T cell receptor (beta chain) was retrieved from a study of cytomegalovirus exposure and HLA in healthy donors. Both 60 Vbeta primers and 13 Jbeta primers went into the PCR. TCRdb's table, derived via immunoSEQ multiplex PCR, lists solely in-frame clones and lacks some. The sample holds hundreds of thousands of clones, 77% seen once. Trimming took 3 bases from V and 2 from J, leaving 27 bases between them. This CDR3 spans 20 amino acids. Per germline, CDR1 MGHRA and CDR2 YSYEKL. This TCR derives from a woman in her fifties or sixties in good health and CMV-seropositive. V and J are TRBV4-1 and TRBJ2-3, with D possibly called TRBD1 or TRBD2 (10 bases each). Sequencing used PBMCs. This CDR3 reads CASSQRDRGASGSDTDTQYF. CDR3 nucleotide sequence: TGCGCCAGCAGCCAGCGGGACAGGGGAGCTAGCGGGAGTGACACAGATACGCAGTATTTT.